This paragraph reports one T cell receptor (beta chain). Its antigen has not been determined. Per-base qualities were not stored, and no clone one base away is much larger. This specimen comes from a study of T-cell memory formation after mild COVID-19 (dated by TCRdb to 2020 to 2022). With regard to the full study: TCR sequence clusters from the two donors were largely donor specific. In two donors, T-cell clones that expanded and contracted after mild COVID-19 were followed by sequencing TCRalpha and TCRbeta repertoires longitudinally. The cohort comprised two young, previously healthy adult volunteers, one female and one male.

Instrument on record: Illumina NovaSeq 6000. TCRalpha and TCRbeta cDNA libraries were built by 5'RACE with constant-segment primers, adding sample barcodes and unique molecular identifiers. Trizol reagent was used to extract RNA from every sample. Libraries were amplified in two PCR steps, with a second sample barcode and Illumina TruSeq adapters added in the second step. Libraries were sequenced on an Illumina NovaSeq with 2 x 150 bp paired-end reads. As for how the authors treated the data: With migec v1.2.7, reads were demultiplexed and then collapsed into UMI-guided consensus sequences. Using mixcr v2.1.11, UMI consensuses were aligned to TRA and TRB V and J templates and then assembled into clonotypes. Expanded or contracted clonotypes were those called significant by both edgeR and NoisET, with noise models trained on biological replicates. edgeR calls used a false discovery rate-adjusted p below 0.01 and a log2 fold-change threshold of 1. As an exploratory analysis of dynamics, PCA with hierarchical clustering was applied to max-normalized trajectories of the 1000 most abundant clonotypes. Separately sequenced CD4+ and CD8+ repertoires were used to assign a CD4 or CD8 phenotype to each responding clone. TCRdb redid the processing of the public reads, applying fastp at Q25 and MiXCR, and retained in-frame beta chains. Rows with a matching CDR3 protein are joined into one entry that keeps the most common DNA and genes. In this record, the V and J calls reflect TCRdb's handling and not the investigators' own analysis. A total of roughly 250,000 distinct CDR3 sequences appear in this sample, 16% of them only once. Of the sample, roughly a fifth falls within the top ten clones.

Ficoll-Paque density gradient centrifugation was used to isolate PBMCs. Trimming leaves V shorter by 0 bases and J shorter by 7 bases, with the junction holding 8 bases beyond the gene matches. Per the germline V gene, SGHDT is the CDR1 and YYEEEE is the CDR2. There are 15 amino acids in the CDR3, from cysteine to phenylalanine inclusive. Left in the record is the CDR3 DNA by itself, 45 bases read in frame from the first base. What the work shows at the level of the full study, not this receptor alone: Only a couple of mild cases were covered in the study, and larger cohorts including severe cases with pre-infection samples were considered necessary. Contracting CD4+ clones appeared mostly in the CM and EM memory subsets, whereas CD8+ clones were enriched in EMRA. Clones that contracted from day 15 to 85 showed balanced CD4/CD8 phenotypes, whereas a second wave of clones that expanded from day 15 to 37 leaned towards CD4+. SARS-CoV-2 specificity was not confirmed for the second-wave clones peaking on day 37. Some responding clones were found in pre-infection memory, which suggests that pre-existing cross-reactive memory T cells took part in the SARS-CoV-2 response.

The sequence was collected from a man younger than 35 who had mild COVID-19 (a few samples of this study predate the infection). The sample titles of this study are shuffled in the database, so cell type and time point are left out; the donor was told from shared clones. The chain couples TRBV5-6 to TRBJ1-2; TRBD1 matches 8 bases in the middle. The sequencing input was PBMCs or a T cell subset sorted from them (not recorded which). CDR3 loop: CASSLGQTGVGGYTF. The DNA is as follows: TGTGCCAGCAGCTTGGGTCAGACAGGGGTTGGTGGCTACACCTTC.